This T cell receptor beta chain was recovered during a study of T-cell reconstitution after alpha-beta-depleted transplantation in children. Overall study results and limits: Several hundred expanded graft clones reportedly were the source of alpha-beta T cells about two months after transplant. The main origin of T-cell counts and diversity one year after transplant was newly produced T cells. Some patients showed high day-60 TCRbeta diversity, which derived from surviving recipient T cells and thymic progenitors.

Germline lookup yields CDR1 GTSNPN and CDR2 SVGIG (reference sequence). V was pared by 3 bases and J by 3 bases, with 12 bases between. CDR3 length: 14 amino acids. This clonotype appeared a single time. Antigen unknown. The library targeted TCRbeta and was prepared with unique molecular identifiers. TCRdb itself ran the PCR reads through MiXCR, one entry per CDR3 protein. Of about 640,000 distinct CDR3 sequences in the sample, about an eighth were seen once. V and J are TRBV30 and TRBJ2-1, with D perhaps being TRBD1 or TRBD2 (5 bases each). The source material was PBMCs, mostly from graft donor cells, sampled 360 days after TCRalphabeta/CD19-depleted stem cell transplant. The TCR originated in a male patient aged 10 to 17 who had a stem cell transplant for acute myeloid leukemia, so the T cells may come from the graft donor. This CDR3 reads CAWREGSSYNEQFF. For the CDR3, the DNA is TGTGCCTGGAGAGAGGGGAGCAGCTACAATGAGCAGTTCTTC. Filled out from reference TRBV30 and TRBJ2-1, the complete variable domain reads SQTIHQWPATLVQPVGSPLSLECTVEGTSNPNLYWYRQAAGRGLQLLFYSVGIGQISSEVPQNLSASRPQDRQFILSSKKLLLSDSGFYLCAWREGSSYNEQFFGPGTRLTVL.